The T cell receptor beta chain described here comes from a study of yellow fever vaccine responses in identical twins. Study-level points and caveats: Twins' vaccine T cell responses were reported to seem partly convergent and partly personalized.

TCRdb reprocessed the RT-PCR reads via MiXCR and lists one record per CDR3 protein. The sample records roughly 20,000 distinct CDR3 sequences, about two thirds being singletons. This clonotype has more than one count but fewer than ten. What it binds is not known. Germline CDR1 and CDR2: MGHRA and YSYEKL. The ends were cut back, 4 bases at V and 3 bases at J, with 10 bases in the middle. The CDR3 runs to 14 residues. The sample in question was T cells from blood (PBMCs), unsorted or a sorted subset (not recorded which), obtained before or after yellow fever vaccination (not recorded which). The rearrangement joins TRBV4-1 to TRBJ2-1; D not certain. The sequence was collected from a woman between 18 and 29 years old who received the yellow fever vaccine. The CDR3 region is CASSLSINYNEQFF. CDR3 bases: TGCGCCAGCAGCCTTTCGATAAACTACAATGAGCAGTTCTTC.